The 15 T cell receptor beta chains below were found in one sample sequenced in a study of cytomegalovirus exposure and HLA in healthy donors. PCR employed 60 Vbeta and 13 Jbeta primers. Generated by immunoSEQ multiplex PCR, the TCRdb table keeps only in-frame clones and is missing some. The sample carries 130,000 to 150,000 clones, under 85% recorded once. Sequenced material: PBMCs. These receptors originate from a man younger than 30 in good health and CMV-seronegative.

The chain couples TRBV5-6 to TRBJ1-2; 9 nucleotides align to TRBD1. J lost 3 bases, V lost 4 bases, and 7 bases had no gene match. CDR1 is SGHDT, CDR2 YYEEEE, per germline. This CDR3 has 15 residues. The CDR3 protein is CASSPGTGSYYGYTF. The CDR3 DNA follows: TGTGCCAGCAGCCCGGGGACAGGGTCCTACTATGGCTACACCTTC.

The chain carries TRBV6-5 and TRBJ1-1; a weak D match, TRBD1 (6 bases). Germline V lookup: CDR1 MNHEY, CDR2 SVGAGI. This CDR3 contains 13 residues. Trimming removed 6 bases at V and 5 bases at J, with 13 bases between. The CDR3 sequence: CASRWPQGTEAFF. The CDR3 DNA reads TGTGCCAGCAGATGGCCGCAGGGGACTGAAGCTTTCTTT.

The rearrangement uses TRBV29-1 and TRBJ1-2; TRBD1 is a possible D gene (6 bases). This CDR3 contains 13 residues. V lost 0 bases and J lost 9, with 14 bases in between. CDR1 is SQVTM, CDR2 ANQGSEA, per germline. CDR3 protein: CSVEEGNRDSYTF. The CDR3 bases are TGCAGCGTTGAAGAGGGCAACAGGGATAGCTACACCTTC.

This clone was seen more than once but under ten times. The J gene is TRBJ1-5, the V gene TRBV6-6; the D gene is possibly TRBD1 (5 bases). V shed 10 bases and J shed 7 bases, with 14 bases lying between them. Germline V gene lookup returns CDR1 MNHNY and CDR2 SVGAGI (reference sequence). This CDR3 region has 12 residues. The CDR3 loop is CATGGKRQPQHF. The DNA for the CDR3 is TGTGCCACCGGGGGTAAGCGGCAGCCCCAGCATTTT.

The J gene is TRBJ2-7, the V gene TRBV30; 9 positions match TRBD1. V dropped 2 bases and J dropped 2; count of bases not matched to a gene: 4. The CDR3 totals 14 residues. From germline, CDR1 is GTSNPN and CDR2 SVGIG (reference sequence). CDR3 loop: CAWSPTGGPYEQYF. The CDR3 nucleotides read TGTGCCTGGAGTCCGACAGGGGGGCCCTACGAGCAGTACTTC.

The count of this clone is one. V is TRBV19 and J is TRBJ1-2; TRBD1 aligns across 7 bases. This CDR3 region has 15 residues. J was trimmed by 4 bases and V by 4 bases; bases with no gene match: 9. Germline CDR1 reads LNHDA; CDR2 reads SQIVND (reference sequence). The CDR3 loop is CASSNSKGTAYGYTF. The CDR3 DNA follows: TGTGCCAGTAGTAATAGTAAGGGGACAGCCTATGGCTACACCTTC.

V is TRBV11-1 and J is TRBJ1-1; 7 positions match TRBD1. J was trimmed by 1 base and V by 3 bases; bases with no gene match: 5. Germline V gene lookup returns CDR1 SGHAT and CDR2 FQDESV (reference sequence). The CDR3 has 15 amino acids. CDR3 residues: CASSFWGQTNTEAFF. The CDR3 nucleotides are TGTGCCAGCAGCTTTTGGGGACAGACGAACACTGAAGCTTTCTTT.

This chain joins TRBV19 and TRBJ2-1; 8 bases agree with TRBD1. Germline assignment: CDR1 LNHDA and CDR2 SQIVND (reference sequence). Losses at the gene ends were 6 bases for V and 9 bases for J; bases not matched to a gene: 19. The CDR3 covers 17 residues. CDR3 loop: CASRGGGPGQEFLEQFF. Written as DNA, the CDR3 is TGTGCCAGTAGAGGGGGTGGCCCGGGACAGGAGTTTCTTGAGCAGTTCTTC.

This chain links TRBV25-1 with TRBJ1-2, with D possibly being TRBD1 (5 bases). Germline CDR1 MGHDK, CDR2 SYGVNS. The CDR3 is made up of 14 amino acids. Trimming pared 1 base from V and 6 bases from J, leaving 12 bases between. The chain's CDR3 is CASSELRTSNGYTF. The DNA for the CDR3 is TGTGCCAGCAGTGAATTAAGGACATCCAATGGCTACACCTTC.

A word on this clone: Other DNA sequences within the sample encode an identical CDR3. The genes are TRBV19 and TRBJ2-1, with a weak D call TRBD2 (6 bases). V was cut by 5 bases and J by 0 bases, with 14 bases left in between. The V gene's germline CDR1 is LNHDA and CDR2 SQIVND (reference sequence). The CDR3 extends over 16 amino acids. CDR3 protein: CASSERAGLSYNEQFF. CDR3 bases: TGTGCCAGTAGTGAGCGGGCAGGCCTCTCCTACAATGAGCAGTTCTTC.

The chain joins TRBV7-9 to TRBJ1-2, with D unresolved. CDR3 length equals 16 residues. Germline V CDR1 and CDR2: SEHNR, FQNEAQ (reference sequence). Trimming removed 5 bases from V and 2 bases from J, with 18 bases in between. CDR3 nucleotides: TGTGCCAGCAGCCCGTTCGGGGTAGGAAGGAACTATGGCTACACCTTC. Translating gives CASSPFGVGRNYGYTF.

The CDR3 DNA reads as TGTGCCAGCAGCCGCGGACTAGTCCACAATGAGCAGTTCTTC. This translates into CASSRGLVHNEQFF. The rearrangement links TRBV6-5 to TRBJ2-1; 7 bases are a match to TRBD2. Per germline, CDR1 MNHEY and CDR2 SVGAGI. This CDR3 has 14 amino acids. V shed 6 bases, J shed 5 bases, and the junction held 7 bases outside the gene matches.

V gene TRBV18 combines with J gene TRBJ1-2; tentatively, D is TRBD1 (6 bases). The CDR3 is 15 residues long. Germline V gene sequence: CDR1 KGHSH, CDR2 LQKENI. Trimming removed 3 bases from V and 3 bases from J, with 14 bases in between. The CDR3 reads CASSPPDSAHYGYTF. The CDR3 region has the DNA TGTGCCAGCTCACCTCCGGACAGTGCTCACTATGGCTACACCTTC. Full variable domain (rest looked up from reference TRBV18 and TRBJ1-2): NAGVMQNPRHLVRRRGQEARLRCSPMKGHSHVYWYRQLPEEGLKFMVYLQKENIIDESGMPKERFSAEFPKEGPSILRIQQVVRGDSAAYFCASSPPDSAHYGYTFGSGTRLTVV.

In its sample, this clone was seen a few times. The rearrangement uses TRBV7-8 and TRBJ1-2, with TRBD1 matching 7 bases. The trim removed 0 bases at V and 3 bases at J, leaving 1 base unmatched. The CDR3 has 14 amino acids. Germline loops: CDR1 SGHVS, CDR2 FQNEAQ. Here the CDR3 reads CASSLAGTDYGYTF. CDR3 nucleotides: TGTGCCAGCAGCTTAGCCGGGACAGACTATGGCTACACCTTC.

V gene TRBV7-9 combines with J gene TRBJ1-3; D unclear. Looked up from germline, CDR1 is SEHNR and CDR2 is FQNEAQ (reference sequence). CDR3 length: 17 amino acids. Trimming took 7 bases from V and 0 from J, leaving 19 bases between them. In nucleotides, the CDR3 is TGTGCCAGCAACGTCCTCCCGACACTCACCTCTGGAAACACCATATATTTT. It specifies CASNVLPTLTSGNTIYF.